The entry that follows covers one TCR beta chain sequence. This entry belongs to a study of blood T cell repertoires in COVID-19. Clones were sequenced by immunoSEQ multiplex PCR, and TCRdb holds only the in-frame ones, with some missing. The data hold approximately 140,000 clones, with about 76% observed a single time. CDR1 and CDR2 (germline): MGHRA, YSYEKL. The CDR3 is 13 residues long. Trimming removed 4 bases from V and 7 bases from J, with 13 bases in between. The chain has TRBV4-1 and TRBJ1-1, with D perhaps TRBD1 (6 bases). This clonotype was obtained from a man at least 80 years old with acute or convalescent COVID-19. The specimen was peripheral blood. CDR3 nucleotides: TGCGCCAGCAGCCTACAGGGACCCCTTGAAGCTTTCTTT. It encodes CASSLQGPLEAFF.